Each of the 11 T cell receptor beta chains below was sequenced from the same sample in a study of cytomegalovirus exposure and HLA in healthy donors (dated by TCRdb to between 2016 and 2019). Libraries were prepared through the immunoSEQ multiplex PCR assay. A mixture of 60 forward primers for TCR Vbeta segments and 13 reverse primers for TCR Jbeta segments was used in the multiplex PCR. TCRdb stores this immuneACCESS table with in-frame sequences only. Part of the clones is absent; in the studies checked, under half of the shortfall reflects unresolved V genes, and no reason is known for the rest. Counted in this sample were under 90,000 clones; roughly two thirds of them appeared once. Jointly, the top ten make up less than 9% of the sample. The material sequenced was PBMCs. The receptors originated from a man in his forties in good health and CMV-seropositive.

Note on this clone: In the same sample, other DNA sequences code for this CDR3. The V call is TRBV6-5, the J call TRBJ1-2, with 9 bases lining up with TRBD1. The trim removed 6 bases at V and 7 bases at J, leaving 6 bases unmatched. Germline CDR1 and CDR2: MNHEY and SVGAGI. The CDR3 spans 13 residues. CDR3 coding DNA: TGTGCCAGCAGAAAACAGGGGGCTGGTGGCTACACCTTC. It specifies CASRKQGAGGYTF.

The rearrangement joins TRBV4-1 to TRBJ2-5; 7 positions match TRBD1. In germline, CDR1 is MGHRA, CDR2 YSYEKL. With 1 base clipped from V and 3 bases from J, the junction kept 5 bases outside the gene matches. The CDR3 runs to 15 residues. The CDR3 DNA sequence: TGCGCCAGCAGCCAAGTCGGGACAGCCGAAGAGACCCAGTACTTC. Protein sequence: CASSQVGTAEETQYF.

The chain carries TRBV14 and TRBJ1-4, with 8 nucleotides matching TRBD1. The junction had 9 bases not matched to a gene; V was cut back by 1 base and J by 5 bases. Germline CDR1 and CDR2: SGHDN and FVKESK. This CDR3 is built from 17 residues. The CDR3 DNA reads as TGTGCCAGCAGCCAAGTACAGGGGGACCCCCGGAATGAAAAACTGTTTTTT. Amino acid sequence: CASSQVQGDPRNEKLFF. The full variable domain, in which reference TRBV14 and TRBJ1-4 provide the parts outside the CDR3, is EAGVTQFPSHSVIEKGQTVTLRCDPISGHDNLYWYRRVMGKEIKFLLHFVKESKQDESGMPNNRFLAERTGGTYSTLKVQPAELEDSGVYFCASSQVQGDPRNEKLFFGSGTQLSVL.

The rearrangement uses TRBV29-1 and TRBJ1-1; no reliable D call. In germline, CDR1 is SQVTM, CDR2 ANQGSEA. The CDR3 has 14 residues. The V and J ends lost 4 bases and 2 bases respectively, with 14 bases between them. The CDR3 DNA follows: TGCAGCGTTGTCTACCCAGCGATAAACACTGAAGCTTTCTTT. Translating it yields CSVVYPAINTEAFF. Using reference TRBV29-1 and TRBJ1-1 for the parts outside the CDR3, the full variable domain is SAVISQKPSRDICQRGTSLTIQCQVDSQVTMMFWYRQQPGQSLTLIATANQGSEATYESGFVIDKFPISRPNLTFSTLTVSNMSPEDSSIYLCSVVYPAINTEAFFGQGTRLTVV.

This clone was observed a few times. This chain connects TRBV9 to TRBJ1-4; D call uncertain. Germline V gene sequence: CDR1 SGDLS, CDR2 YYNGEE. This CDR3 region has 15 residues. Between the trimmed V and J ends, which lost 3 bases and 5 bases, there was a span of 14 bases. CDR3 sequence (DNA): TGTGCCAGCAGCGCTGCTGGACTGGCGAATGAAAAACTGTTTTTT. Translated: CASSAAGLANEKLFF.

This clone was seen a single time. V gene TRBV9 combines with J gene TRBJ1-1, with 8 nucleotides matching TRBD1. Trimming took 5 bases from V and 1 from J; bases not matched to a gene: 7. This CDR3 region has 15 residues. CDR1 and CDR2 (germline): SGDLS, YYNGEE. CDR3 DNA sequence: TGTGCCAGCAGGACCACCGGGACAGGGAACACTGAAGCTTTCTTT. It yields the protein CASRTTGTGNTEAFF. Full variable domain (rest looked up from reference TRBV9 and TRBJ1-1): DSGVTQTPKHLITATGQRVTLRCSPRSGDLSVYWYQQSLDQGLQFLIQYYNGEERAKGNILERFSAQQFPDLHSELNLSSLELGDSALYFCASRTTGTGNTEAFFGQGTRLTVV.

The rearrangement joins TRBV30 to TRBJ1-3; D perhaps matches TRBD1 (5 bases). CDR1 is GTSNPN and CDR2 is SVGIG in the germline V gene (reference sequence). This CDR3 contains 13 residues. Trimming stripped 1 base from V and 4 bases from J, with 8 bases between. CDR3 sequence reads: CAWSGGDGNTIYF. CDR3 nucleotide sequence: TGTGCCTGGAGTGGGGGGGACGGAAACACCATATATTTT.

This clone appeared a few times. The CDR3 loop reads CASKQGVGGEKLFF. CDR3 bases: TGTGCCAGCAAACAGGGGGTGGGAGGCGAAAAACTGTTTTTT. The chain carries TRBV27 and TRBJ1-4, with 8 positions matching TRBD1. This CDR3 region has 14 residues. Germline assignment: CDR1 MNHEY and CDR2 SMNVEV (reference sequence). J was trimmed by 8 bases and V by 7 bases; bases with no gene match: 9.

V gene TRBV19 combines with J gene TRBJ2-7; perhaps TRBD2 as D (6 bases). The CDR3 is 12 residues long. V dropped 5 bases and J dropped 5 bases, with 10 bases sitting between them. Germline assignment: CDR1 LNHDA and CDR2 SQIVND (reference sequence). In DNA form, the CDR3 reads TGTGCCAGTAGTCCGGACTACGACGAGCAGTACTTC. As protein: CASSPDYDEQYF.

This chain connects TRBV19 to TRBJ2-1, with TRBD2 identical over 9 bases. The V gene's germline CDR1 is LNHDA and CDR2 SQIVND (reference sequence). The ends lost 8 bases at V and 0 bases at J; junction bases unmatched: 8. This CDR3 spans 16 amino acids. The CDR3: CASARLAGVSYNEQFF. CDR3 in DNA: TGTGCCAGTGCCCGTTTAGCGGGGGTCTCCTACAATGAGCAGTTCTTC.

This chain connects TRBV29-1 to TRBJ1-1; D is possibly TRBD1 (5 bases). The CDR3 runs 12 residues. Trimming removed 4 bases at V and 5 bases at J, with 11 bases between. CDR1 is SQVTM and CDR2 is ANQGSEA in the germline V gene. Here the CDR3 DNA reads TGCAGCGTTGGAAAGGGGAAGACTGAAGCTTTCTTT. It yields the protein CSVGKGKTEAFF.